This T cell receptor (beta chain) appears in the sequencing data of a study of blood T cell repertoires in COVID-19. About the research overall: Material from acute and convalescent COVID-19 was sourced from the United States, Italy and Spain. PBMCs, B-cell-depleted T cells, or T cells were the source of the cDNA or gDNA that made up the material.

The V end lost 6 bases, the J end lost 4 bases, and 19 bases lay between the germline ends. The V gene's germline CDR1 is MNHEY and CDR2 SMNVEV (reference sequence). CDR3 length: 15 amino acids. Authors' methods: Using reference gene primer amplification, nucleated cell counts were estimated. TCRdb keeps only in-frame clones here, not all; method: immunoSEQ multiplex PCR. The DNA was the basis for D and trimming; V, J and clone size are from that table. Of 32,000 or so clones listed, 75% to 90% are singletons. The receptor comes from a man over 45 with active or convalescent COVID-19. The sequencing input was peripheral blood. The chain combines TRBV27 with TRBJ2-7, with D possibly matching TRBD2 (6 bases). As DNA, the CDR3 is TGTGCCAGCAGAGAGACCCCGGGACTTTTATACGAGCAGTACTTC. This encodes CASRETPGLLYEQYF.